This entry lists 10 T cell receptor beta chains sequenced from one sample in a study of shared clonotypes between healthy human individuals. Generated by immunoSEQ multiplex PCR, the TCRdb table keeps only in-frame clones and is missing some. The data contain under 2,500,000 clones, 90% to 97% of them singletons. Material: naive CD4+ T cells sorted from blood. The subset was: CD45RA+ positively selected. These receptor sequences come from a man aged 18 to 30 in good health.

V usage is TRBV30 and J usage is TRBJ2-2; D is perhaps TRBD2 (5 bases). Germline CDR1 reads GTSNPN; CDR2 reads SVGIG (reference sequence). Between the trimmed V and J ends, which lost 0 bases and 6 bases, there was a span of 26 bases. CDR3 length: 19 residues. DNA of the CDR3: TGTGCCTGGAGTGTAGAGCAGTTTTGGGCGGGCGTTAGCGCCGGGGAGCTGTTTTTT. It encodes CAWSVEQFWAGVSAGELFF.

The V gene is TRBV10-1, the J gene TRBJ2-1, with 7 bases identical to TRBD2. Looked up from germline, CDR1 is WNHNN and CDR2 is SYGVQD (reference sequence). The CDR3 runs 16 residues. With 4 bases clipped from V and 4 bases from J, the junction kept 10 bases outside the gene matches. The CDR3 DNA is TGCGCCAGCAGTGCGGTTGCTAGCGGACCGTACAATGAGCAGTTCTTC. This sequence encodes CASSAVASGPYNEQFF.

The CDR3 sequence is CAWSRRGRVAQPQHF. In DNA, the CDR3 is TGTGCCTGGAGTCGGCGGGGCAGGGTGGCCCAGCCCCAGCATTTT. V gene TRBV30 combines with J gene TRBJ1-5; TRBD1 might be the D (5 bases). Looked up from germline, CDR1 is GTSNPN and CDR2 is SVGIG (reference sequence). V lost 2 bases to trimming and J lost 7 bases, with 18 bases between them. CDR3 size: 15 residues.

Of note for this clone: Sequence at one end of the junction differs from germline and may be a read error. The chain recombines TRBV2 with TRBJ2-3; no firm D call. This CDR3 has 13 residues. CDR1 and CDR2 from the germline V gene are SNHLY and FYNNEI. CDR3 coding DNA: TGTGCCGGCAGGAAGGAGTACACAGATACGCAGTATTTT. This encodes CAGRKEYTDTQYF.

This sequence joins TRBV11-2 and TRBJ1-1, with D unclear. The CDR3 spans 12 residues. Germline CDR1 and CDR2: SGHAT and FQNNGV. V was trimmed by 0 bases and J by 3 bases, leaving 2 bases between them. In DNA, the CDR3 is TGTGCCAGCAGCTTAGACCACACTGAAGCTTTCTTT. Protein sequence: CASSLDHTEAFF.

The chain is built from TRBV27 and TRBJ1-1, with D unresolved. The germline CDR1 and CDR2 sequences are MNHEY and SMNVEV (reference sequence). The V end lost 5 bases, the J end lost 0 bases, and 16 bases lay between the germline ends. This CDR3 contains 16 residues. CDR3 protein: CASSPGSAGMNTEAFF. In nucleotides, the CDR3 is TGTGCCAGCAGTCCCGGGTCGGCTGGGATGAACACTGAAGCTTTCTTT.

This chain uses TRBV21-1 with TRBJ2-4; whether TRBD1, the table's D call, matches the DNA was not checked. TRBV21-1 is a pseudogene. The CDR3 is 18 amino acids. CDR3 residues: CASSKESGTDIAKNIQYF. The CDR3 region has the DNA TGTGCCAGCAGCAAAGAATCCGGGACAGATATAGCCAAAAACATTCAGTACTTC.

This clone appeared a single time. The chain carries TRBV10-1 and TRBJ2-5; 8 positions match TRBD1. CDR3 size: 15 residues. Germline V gene sequence: CDR1 WNHNN, CDR2 SYGVQD (reference sequence). V was pared by 3 bases and J by 1 base, with 4 bases of the junction left unmatched. The CDR3 DNA follows: TGCGCCAGCAGTGAAGGACAGGGAGGCCAAGAGACCCAGTACTTC. The encoded protein is CASSEGQGGQETQYF.

The chain couples TRBV6-6 to TRBJ1-5; no firm D call. Trimming shortened V by 2 bases and J by 2 bases, and 13 bases separated the two germline ends. Germline V lookup: CDR1 MNHNY, CDR2 SVGAGI (reference sequence). The CDR3 length is 16 residues. As DNA, the CDR3 is TGTGCCAGCAGTTACCCGCGCACAGAGGGCAATCAGCCCCAGCATTTT. Residues: CASSYPRTEGNQPQHF.

The CDR3 protein is CASRAGGEQFF. CDR3 DNA: TGTGCCAGCAGGGCTGGCGGGGAGCAGTTCTTC. The V and J genes are TRBV6-5 and TRBJ2-1, with D possibly TRBD2 on 5 matching bases. The CDR3 consists of 11 residues. Germline V gene sequence: CDR1 MNHEY, CDR2 SVGAGI. V was cut by 6 bases and J by 10 bases, with 10 bases left in between.